What follows describes a single T cell receptor (beta chain). Antigen specificity is unknown. Diagnostic criteria for definite or probable disease, in their recently defined form, were met by the patients with Susac syndrome. After extraction with the RNeasy kit, roughly 0.5 to 1 ug of the RNA was reverse transcribed using random hexamers. The CDR3 of TCR beta was amplified by immunoSEQ multiplex PCR across 54 Vbeta and 13 Jbeta. TCRdb fed the immunoSEQ multiplex PCR reads into MiXCR, producing one record per CDR3 protein. The data show under 250,000 distinct CDR3 sequences, with about 94% seen just once and under 0.2% held by the top ten. These data belong to a study of CD8 T cells in Susac syndrome. Study findings and constraints: As acknowledged by the study, its TCR sequencing and HLA analysis included a relatively small number of individuals.

The CDR3 runs 14 residues. The V gene lost 5 bases and the J gene lost 5 bases, with 12 bases spanning the gap. Germline V gene sequence: CDR1 MNHEY, CDR2 SMNVEV (reference sequence). Sequenced material: CD4+ T cells from PBMCs. The TCR sequence derives from a human donor with Susac syndrome. V usage is TRBV27 and J usage is TRBJ2-2, with a weak D call TRBD1 (6 bases). For the CDR3, the DNA is TGTGCCAGCAGTCACAGGGTTTTGACCGGGGAGCTGTTTTTT. Translated: CASSHRVLTGELFF.